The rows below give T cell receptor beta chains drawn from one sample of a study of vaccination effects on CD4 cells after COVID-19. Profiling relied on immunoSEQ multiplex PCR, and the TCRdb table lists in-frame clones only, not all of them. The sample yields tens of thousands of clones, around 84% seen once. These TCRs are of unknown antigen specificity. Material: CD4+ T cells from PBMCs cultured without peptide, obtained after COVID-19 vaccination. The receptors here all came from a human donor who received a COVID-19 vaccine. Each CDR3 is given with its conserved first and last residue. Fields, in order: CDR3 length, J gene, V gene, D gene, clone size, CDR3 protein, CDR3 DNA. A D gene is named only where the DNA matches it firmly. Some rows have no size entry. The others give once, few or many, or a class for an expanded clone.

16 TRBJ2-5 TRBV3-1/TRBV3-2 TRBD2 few CASSRRLALNQETQYF TGTGCCAGCAGCCGAAGACTAGCCCTGAACCAAGAGACCCAGTACTTC
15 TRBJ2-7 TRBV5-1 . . CASSLGGQSIYEQYF TGCGCCAGCAGCTTGGGAGGACAGAGCATCTACGAGCAGTACTTC
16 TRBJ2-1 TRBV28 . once CASSSTAGRSYNEQFF TGTGCCAGCAGTTCGACGGCGGGCCGCTCCTACAATGAGCAGTTCTTC
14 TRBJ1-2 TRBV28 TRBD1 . CAILEGQLGDGYTF TGTGCCATCCTAGAGGGACAGTTGGGGGATGGCTACACCTTC
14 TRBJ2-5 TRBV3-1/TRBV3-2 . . CASSQDPTGRTQYF TGTGCCAGCAGCCAAGATCCGACCGGGCGAACCCAGTACTTC
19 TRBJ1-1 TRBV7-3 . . CASSPQAGVGGARGTEAFF TGTGCCAGCAGCCCCCAAGCGGGAGTGGGGGGGGCGCGGGGCACTGAAGCTTTCTTT
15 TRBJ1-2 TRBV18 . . CASSPPIPGLYGYTF TGTGCCAGCTCACCACCGATCCCCGGCCTCTATGGCTACACCTTC
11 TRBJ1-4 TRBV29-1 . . CSAATDEKLFF TGCAGCGCGGCTACAGATGAAAAACTGTTTTTT
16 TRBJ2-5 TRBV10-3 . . CAISESYREVSETQYF TGTGCCATCAGTGAGTCGTACAGGGAAGTGTCAGAGACCCAGTACTTC
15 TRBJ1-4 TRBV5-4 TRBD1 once CASSASGTVNEKLFF TGTGCCAGCAGCGCGTCCGGGACAGTTAATGAAAAACTGTTTTTT
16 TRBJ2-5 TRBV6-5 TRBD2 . CASSYSYGRAGETQYF TGTGCCAGCAGTTACTCATACGGGAGGGCCGGGGAGACCCAGTACTTC
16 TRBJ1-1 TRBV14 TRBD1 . CASSQRGRGENTEAFF TGTGCCAGCAGCCAAAGGGGGCGGGGCGAGAACACTGAAGCTTTCTTT
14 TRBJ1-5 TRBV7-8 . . CASRQREGAQPQHF TGTGCCAGCAGGCAGAGGGAAGGGGCTCAGCCCCAGCATTTT
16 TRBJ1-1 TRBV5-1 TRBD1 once CASSLPRLTGVSEAFF TGCGCCAGCAGCTTACCACGATTGACAGGGGTCTCTGAAGCTTTCTTT
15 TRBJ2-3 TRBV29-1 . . CSVLGGGTGTDTQYF TGCAGCGTTCTAGGAGGGGGGACTGGCACAGATACGCAGTATTTT
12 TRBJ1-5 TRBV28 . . CASSPGNQPQHF TGTGCCAGCAGTCCCGGGAATCAGCCCCAGCATTTT
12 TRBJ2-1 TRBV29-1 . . CSVMWAANEQFF TGCAGCGTTATGTGGGCGGCCAATGAGCAGTTCTTC
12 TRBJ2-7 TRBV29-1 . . CSVVVGSYEQYF TGCAGCGTTGTTGTGGGCAGCTACGAGCAGTACTTC
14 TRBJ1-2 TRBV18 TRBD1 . CASSPPGRGQGYTF TGTGCCAGCTCACCCCCCGGGAGGGGGCAAGGCTACACCTTC
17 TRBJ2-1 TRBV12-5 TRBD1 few CASGLVLEQGAHNEQFF TGTGCTAGTGGTTTGGTACTTGAGCAGGGGGCCCACAATGAGCAGTTCTTC
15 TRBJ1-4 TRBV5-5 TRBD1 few CASSWGDRGNEKLFF TGTGCCAGCAGCTGGGGGGACAGGGGAAATGAAAAACTGTTTTTT
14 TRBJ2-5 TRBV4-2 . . CASSQRGEEETQYF TGTGCCAGCAGCCAACGTGGGGAAGAGGAGACCCAGTACTTC
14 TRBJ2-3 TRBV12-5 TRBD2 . CASGFRGGTDTQYF TGTGCTAGTGGTTTTCGCGGGGGGACAGATACGCAGTATTTT
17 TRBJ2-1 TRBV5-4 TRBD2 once CASSPYRPGLEYNEQFF TGTGCCAGCAGCCCTTACCGTCCGGGACTAGAATACAATGAGCAGTTCTTC
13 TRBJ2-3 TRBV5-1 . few CASRTQQTDTQYF TGCGCCAGCAGGACCCAGCAGACAGATACGCAGTATTTT
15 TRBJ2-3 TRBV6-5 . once CASFKGGGLIDTQYF TGTGCCAGTTTCAAAGGGGGAGGGCTAATAGATACGCAGTATTTT
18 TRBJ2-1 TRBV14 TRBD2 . CASSQDITSGNSYNEQFF TGTGCCAGCAGCCAAGATATCACTAGCGGAAACTCCTACAATGAGCAGTTCTTC
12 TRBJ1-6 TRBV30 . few CAWSVLGSPLHF TGTGCCTGGAGTGTACTAGGATCACCCCTCCACTTT
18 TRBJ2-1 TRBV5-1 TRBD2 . CASSNNGLAGTSYNEQFF TGCGCCAGCAGCAATAACGGACTAGCGGGAACCTCCTACAATGAGCAGTTCTTC
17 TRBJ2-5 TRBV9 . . CASSVAPDQAARKTQYF TGTGCCAGCAGCGTAGCCCCTGATCAGGCAGCTCGCAAGACCCAGTACTTC
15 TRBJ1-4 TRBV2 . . CASSREGQKNEKLFF TGTGCCAGCAGTAGAGAGGGCCAGAAAAATGAAAAACTGTTTTTT
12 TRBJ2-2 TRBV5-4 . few CASSLGLGELFF TGTGCCAGCAGCCTGGGTCTCGGGGAGCTGTTTTTT
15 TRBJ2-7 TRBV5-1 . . CASSLQGRVGYEQYF TGCGCCAGCAGCTTGCAGGGACGGGTTGGGTACGAGCAGTACTTC
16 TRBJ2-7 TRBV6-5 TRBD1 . CASSYSTGGFFNEQYF TGTGCCAGCAGTTACTCGACAGGGGGCTTCTTCAACGAGCAGTACTTC
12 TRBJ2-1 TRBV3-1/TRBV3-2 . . CASSRGYNEQFF TGTGCCAGCAGCAGGGGGTACAATGAGCAGTTCTTC
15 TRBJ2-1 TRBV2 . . CASARTSTSYNEQFF TGTGCCAGCGCGCGCACTAGTACATCCTACAATGAGCAGTTCTTC
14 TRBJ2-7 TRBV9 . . CASSGSTGTYEQYF TGTGCCAGCAGCGGGAGTACAGGCACCTACGAGCAGTACTTC
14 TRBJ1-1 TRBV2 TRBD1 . CASSKGQGGTEAFF TGTGCCAGCAGTAAAGGACAGGGCGGGACTGAAGCTTTCTTT
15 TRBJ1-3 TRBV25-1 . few CASSETGRWGNTIYF TGTGCCAGCAGTGAAACGGGACGATGGGGAAACACCATATATTTT
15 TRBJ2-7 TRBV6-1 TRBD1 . CASSEPGRGRHEQYF TGTGCCAGCAGTGAACCGGGCAGGGGGCGCCACGAGCAGTACTTC
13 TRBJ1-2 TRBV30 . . CAWRGPANYGYTF TGTGCCTGGAGAGGTCCAGCTAACTATGGCTACACCTTC
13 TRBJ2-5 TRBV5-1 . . CASSLWSQETQYF TGCGCCAGCAGCTTATGGAGCCAAGAGACCCAGTACTTC
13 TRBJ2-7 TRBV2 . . CASSESAHYEQYF TGTGCCAGCAGTGAATCGGCGCACTACGAGCAGTACTTC
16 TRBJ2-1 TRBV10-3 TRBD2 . CATTPRFGTSYNEQFF TGTGCCACTACGCCACGCTTCGGGACTAGCTACAATGAGCAGTTCTTC
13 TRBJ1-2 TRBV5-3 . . CARSFSANYGYTF TGTGCCAGAAGCTTCAGTGCTAACTATGGCTACACCTTC
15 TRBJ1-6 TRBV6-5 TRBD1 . CASSPRDRSNSPLHF TGTGCCAGCAGTCCGCGGGACAGGAGTAATTCACCCCTCCACTTT
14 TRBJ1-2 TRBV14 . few CASSQDPAFYGYTF TGTGCCAGCAGCCAAGATCCCGCCTTCTATGGCTACACCTTC
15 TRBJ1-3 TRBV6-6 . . CASSYRADSGNTIYF TGTGCCAGCAGTTATCGGGCAGACTCTGGAAACACCATATATTTT
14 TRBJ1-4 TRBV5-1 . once CASSYRFTNEKLFF TGCGCCAGCAGCTACAGGTTTACTAATGAAAAACTGTTTTTT
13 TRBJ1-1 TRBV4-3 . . CASSRGMGTEAFF TGCGCCAGCAGCCGGGGTATGGGCACTGAAGCTTTCTTT
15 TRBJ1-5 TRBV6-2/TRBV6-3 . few CASSPGFYSNQPQHF TGTGCCAGCAGCCCCGGATTTTATAGCAATCAGCCCCAGCATTTT
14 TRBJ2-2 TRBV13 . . CASSPTGQSGELFF TGTGCCAGCAGCCCGACTGGACAGTCCGGGGAGCTGTTTTTT
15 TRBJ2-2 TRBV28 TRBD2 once CASRRTSGIAGELFF TGTGCCAGCAGACGGACTAGCGGGATCGCCGGGGAGCTGTTTTTT
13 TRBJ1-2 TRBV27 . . CASSLGASYGYTF TGTGCCAGCAGTTTAGGGGCTAGCTATGGCTACACCTTC
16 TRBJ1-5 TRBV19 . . CASSPGLGDSNQPQHF TGTGCCAGTAGTCCCGGGCTCGGTGATAGCAATCAGCCCCAGCATTTT
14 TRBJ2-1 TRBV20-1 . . CSASWGSSYNEQFF TGCAGTGCTAGTTGGGGTAGCTCCTACAATGAGCAGTTCTTC
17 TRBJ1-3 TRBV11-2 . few CASSFHRSRSSGNTIYF TGTGCCAGCAGCTTCCATCGGTCCAGGAGCTCTGGAAACACCATATATTTT
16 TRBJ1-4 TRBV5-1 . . CASSLRGDNSGEKLFF TGCGCCAGCAGCTTGCGCGGTGACAATTCCGGTGAAAAACTGTTTTTT